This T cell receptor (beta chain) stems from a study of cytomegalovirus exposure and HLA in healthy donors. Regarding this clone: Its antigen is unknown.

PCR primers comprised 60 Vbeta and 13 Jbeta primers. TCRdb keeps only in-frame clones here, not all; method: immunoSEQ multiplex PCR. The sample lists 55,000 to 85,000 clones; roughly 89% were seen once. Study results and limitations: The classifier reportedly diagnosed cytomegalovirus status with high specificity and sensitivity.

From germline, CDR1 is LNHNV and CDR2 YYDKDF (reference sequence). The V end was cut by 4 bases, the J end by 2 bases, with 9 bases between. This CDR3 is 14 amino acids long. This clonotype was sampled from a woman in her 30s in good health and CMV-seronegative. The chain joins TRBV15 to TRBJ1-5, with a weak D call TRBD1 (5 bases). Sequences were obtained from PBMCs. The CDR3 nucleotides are TGTGCCACCAGCACACCACAGGGCAATCAGCCCCAGCATTTT. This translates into CATSTPQGNQPQHF.